Below are 12 T cell receptor beta chains sequenced from a single sample in a study of shared clonotypes between healthy human individuals. Sequencing was performed with immunoSEQ multiplex PCR; in TCRdb, only in-frame clones are kept and a portion is missing. The sample lists under 1,900,000 clones; less than 99% were seen once. The sample was naive CD4+ T cells sorted from blood. The subset denotes: CD45RA+ positively selected. Receptors originate from a man aged 30 to 45 in good health.

This chain joins TRBV7-9 and TRBJ1-2; D gene unclear. The germline V gene encodes CDR1 SEHNR and CDR2 FQNEAQ (reference sequence). V was pared by 4 bases and J by 3 bases, with 18 bases between. The CDR3 spans 16 residues. In DNA form, the CDR3 reads TGTGCCAGCAGCTCCCAGGCAGAATTCTGGGACTATGGCTACACCTTC. Amino acid sequence: CASSSQAEFWDYGYTF.

The chain is built from TRBV7-9 and TRBJ1-5; no clear D. Looked up from germline, CDR1 is SEHNR and CDR2 is FQNEAQ (reference sequence). The germline V and J ends were trimmed by 5 bases and 11 bases, with 13 bases remaining between them. This CDR3 contains 12 residues. The CDR3 sequence is CASSLDRESQHF. The CDR3 DNA sequence: TGTGCCAGCAGCCTGGACCGCGAGTCCCAGCATTTT.

For this clone: This same CDR3 is encoded by further DNA sequences in the sample. The gene calls are TRBV9 and TRBJ2-5; D remains unclear. The length of the CDR3 is 13 residues. The V end lost 0 bases, the J end lost 2 bases, and 5 bases lay between the germline ends. Germline CDR1 and CDR2: SGDLS and YYNGEE. CDR3 coding DNA: TGTGCCAGCAGCGTAGCTGGACAAGAGACCCAGTACTTC. Its protein product is CASSVAGQETQYF.

J is TRBJ2-3 and V is TRBV9; TRBD2 aligns across 9 bases. Per germline, CDR1 SGDLS and CDR2 YYNGEE. V trimming: 4 bases; J trimming: 4 bases; junction bases outside the gene matches: 10. The CDR3 has 16 residues. As DNA, the CDR3 is TGTGCCAGCAGCCTCCAGGGCGGGAGGGCAGCAGATACGCAGTATTTT. The encoded protein is CASSLQGGRAADTQYF.

The chain combines TRBV7-9 with TRBJ2-6; D is ambiguous. The CDR3 spans 13 residues. The germline gives CDR1 SEHNR, CDR2 FQNEAQ (reference sequence). V was clipped by 3 bases and J by 2 bases, with 2 bases between them. CDR3 in amino acids: CASSLTGANVLTF. CDR3 nucleotides: TGTGCCAGCAGCTTGACTGGGGCCAACGTCCTGACTTTC.

The table lists this clone with a count of one. The chain recombines TRBV29-1 with TRBJ2-1, with D uncertain. Germline loops: CDR1 SQVTM, CDR2 ANQGSEA. The length of the CDR3 is 10 residues. V was shortened by 7 bases and J by 13 bases, with 14 bases between the two germline ends. The CDR3 coding sequence is TGCAGCGCGGACGCCTCGACACAGTTCTTC. It codes for CSADASTQFF.

A remark on this clone: The sample has other DNA sequences that encode this CDR3 too. The chain recombines TRBV7-2 with TRBJ1-2; the D is unclear. V was pared by 0 bases and J by 3 bases, with 5 bases between. The CDR3 contains 13 residues. CDR1 and CDR2 (germline): SGHTA, FQGNSA. The CDR3 DNA reads as TGTGCCAGCAGCTTAGCAGGAGACTATGGCTACACCTTC. Amino acids: CASSLAGDYGYTF. Together with reference TRBV7-2 and TRBJ1-2, the CDR3 gives the full variable domain: GAGVSQSPSNKVTEKGKDVELRCDPISGHTALYWYRQSLGQGLEFLIYFQGNSAPDKSGLPSDRFSAERTGGSVSTLTIQRTQQEDSAVYLCASSLAGDYGYTFGSGTRLTVV.

The V and J genes are TRBV7-9 and TRBJ2-3; the match to TRBD2 covers 7 bases. Germline V gives CDR1 SEHNR, CDR2 FQNEAQ (reference sequence). The CDR3 is made up of 14 amino acids. V lost 5 bases and J lost 3; bases outside the gene matches: 5. CDR3 sequence reads: CASSTGTTTDTQYF. For the CDR3, the DNA is TGTGCCAGCAGCACCGGGACTACGACAGATACGCAGTATTTT.

V usage is TRBV9 and J usage is TRBJ2-2, with D hard to call. There are 16 residues in the CDR3. Trimming pared 1 base from V and 0 bases from J, leaving 10 bases between. The germline CDR1 and CDR2 sequences are SGDLS and YYNGEE. The DNA for the CDR3 is TGTGCCAGCAGCGTAAGCCCGTTCGCGAACACCGGGGAGCTGTTTTTT. This encodes CASSVSPFANTGELFF.

V and J are TRBV5-6 and TRBJ1-1; no clear D. Germline V lookup: CDR1 SGHDT, CDR2 YYEEEE. CDR3 length: 15 amino acids. V shed 4 bases and J shed 1 base, with 14 bases lying between them. CDR3 nucleotide sequence: TGTGCCAGCAGCCCCATGAGAGGCGCGAACACTGAAGCTTTCTTT. It yields the protein CASSPMRGANTEAFF.

The chain combines TRBV5-1 with TRBJ2-3; 16 nucleotides line up with TRBD2. The V gene's germline CDR1 is SGHRS and CDR2 YFSETQ. The J segment lost 1 base and the V segment lost 3 bases, leaving 5 bases of the junction unmatched. This CDR3 spans 18 amino acids. CDR3 DNA sequence: TGCGCCAGCAGCTCGGGACTAGCGGGAGGGGGGCGCACAGATACGCAGTATTTT. It codes for CASSSGLAGGGRTDTQYF.

This chain uses TRBV29-1 with TRBJ2-1; 7 nucleotides agree with TRBD2. After removal of 0 bases from V and 15 bases from J, the junction contained 17 bases not matched to a gene. Germline CDR1 is SQVTM and CDR2 is ANQGSEA. This CDR3 comprises 15 residues. The CDR3 region has the DNA TGCAGCGTTGAAGATCGGGGGGACCCCACGAATTTTATGTTCTTC. Amino acids: CSVEDRGDPTNFMFF.